The T cell receptor beta chain under discussion was sequenced for a study of cytomegalovirus exposure and HLA in healthy donors. For the study at large: Unique TCRs numbering some 77 million, obtained from HLA-typed donors, made up an early data release.

This PCR relied on a set of 60 Vbeta primers and 13 Jbeta primers. The assay was immunoSEQ multiplex PCR, and TCRdb's table has in-frame clones only and misses some. The table records about 120,000 clones, approximately 81% of them present only once. There are 13 residues in the CDR3. Deletions cut 6 bases from V and 0 bases from J, with 9 bases between. Germline assignment: CDR1 SGHNT and CDR2 YYREEE (reference sequence). Study observations and caveats: An apparent linkage of common viral pathogens to several of the most significant clusters emerged in a later analysis. In vitro data verified a few CMV-associated chains as specific for CMV antigens.

This clone appeared a few times. Its antigen remains unknown. The source is a woman aged 40 to 50 in good health and CMV-seronegative. This chain joins TRBV5-4 and TRBJ1-1; perhaps TRBD1 as D (5 bases). Source material: PBMCs. The DNA for the CDR3 is TGTGCCAGCACCCTAGGGGTGAACACTGAAGCTTTCTTT. This encodes CASTLGVNTEAFF.